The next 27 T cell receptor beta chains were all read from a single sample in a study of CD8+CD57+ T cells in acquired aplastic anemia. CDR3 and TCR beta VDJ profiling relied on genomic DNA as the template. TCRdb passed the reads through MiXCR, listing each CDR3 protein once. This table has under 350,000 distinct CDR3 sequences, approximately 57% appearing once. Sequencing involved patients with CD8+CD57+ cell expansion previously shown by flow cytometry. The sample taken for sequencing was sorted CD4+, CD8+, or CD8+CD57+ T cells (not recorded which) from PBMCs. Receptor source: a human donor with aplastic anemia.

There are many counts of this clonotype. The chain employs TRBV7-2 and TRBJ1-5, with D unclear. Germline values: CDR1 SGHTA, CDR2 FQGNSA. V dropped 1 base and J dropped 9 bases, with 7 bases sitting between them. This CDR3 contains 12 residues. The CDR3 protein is CASSLGGRPQHF. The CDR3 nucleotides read TGTGCCAGCAGCTTAGGAGGACGGCCCCAGCATTTT.

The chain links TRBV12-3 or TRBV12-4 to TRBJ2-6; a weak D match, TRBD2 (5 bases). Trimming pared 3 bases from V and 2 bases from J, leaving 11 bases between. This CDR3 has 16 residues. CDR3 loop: CASSLRVRTGANVLTF. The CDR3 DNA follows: TGTGCCAGCAGTTTGAGGGTCCGTACTGGGGCCAACGTCCTGACTTTC.

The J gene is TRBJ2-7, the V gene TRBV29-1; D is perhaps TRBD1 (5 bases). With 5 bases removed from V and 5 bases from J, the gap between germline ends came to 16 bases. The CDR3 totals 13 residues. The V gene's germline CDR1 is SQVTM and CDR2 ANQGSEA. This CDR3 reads CSVKGRVHHEQYF. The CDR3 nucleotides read TGCAGCGTTAAAGGCAGGGTACACCACGAGCAGTACTTC.

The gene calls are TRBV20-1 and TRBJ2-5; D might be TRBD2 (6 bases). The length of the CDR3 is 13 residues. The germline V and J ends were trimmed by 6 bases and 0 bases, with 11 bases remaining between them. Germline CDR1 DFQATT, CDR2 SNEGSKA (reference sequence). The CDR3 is CSARRDYQETQYF. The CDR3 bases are TGCAGTGCACGGCGGGACTACCAAGAGACCCAGTACTTC.

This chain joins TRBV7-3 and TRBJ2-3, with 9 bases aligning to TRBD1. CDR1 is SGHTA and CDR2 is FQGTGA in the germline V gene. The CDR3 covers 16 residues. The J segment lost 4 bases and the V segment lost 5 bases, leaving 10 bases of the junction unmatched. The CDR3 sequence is CASSQGGQGTSDTQYF. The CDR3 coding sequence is TGTGCCAGCAGCCAAGGCGGACAGGGGACGTCAGATACGCAGTATTTT.

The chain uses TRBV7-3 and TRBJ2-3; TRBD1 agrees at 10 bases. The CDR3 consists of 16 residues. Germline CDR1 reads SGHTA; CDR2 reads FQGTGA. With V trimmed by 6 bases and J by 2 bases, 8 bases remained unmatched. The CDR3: CASSSDRGLDTDTQYF. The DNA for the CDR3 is TGTGCCAGCAGTTCCGACAGGGGGCTGGACACAGATACGCAGTATTTT.

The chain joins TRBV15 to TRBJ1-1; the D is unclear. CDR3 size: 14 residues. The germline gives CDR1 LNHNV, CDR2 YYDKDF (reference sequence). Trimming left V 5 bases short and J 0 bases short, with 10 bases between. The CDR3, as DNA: TGTGCCACCAGCCTGAGGACTTTGAACACTGAAGCTTTCTTT. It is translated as CATSLRTLNTEAFF.

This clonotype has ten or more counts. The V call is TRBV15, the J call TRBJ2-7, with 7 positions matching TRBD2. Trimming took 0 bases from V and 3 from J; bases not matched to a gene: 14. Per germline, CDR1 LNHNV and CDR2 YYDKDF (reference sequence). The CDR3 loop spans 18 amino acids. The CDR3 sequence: CATSRDLPSGVDHYEQYF. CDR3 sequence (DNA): TGTGCCACCAGCAGAGATCTTCCGAGCGGGGTTGATCACTACGAGCAGTACTTC.

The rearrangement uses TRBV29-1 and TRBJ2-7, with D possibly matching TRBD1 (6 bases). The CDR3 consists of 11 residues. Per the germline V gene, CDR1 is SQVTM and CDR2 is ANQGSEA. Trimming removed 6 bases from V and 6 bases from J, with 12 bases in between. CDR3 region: CSVGGAGEQYF. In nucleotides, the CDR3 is TGCAGCGTAGGGGGAGCCGGCGAGCAGTACTTC.

CDR3 protein: CSARDPGPYEQYF. The CDR3 DNA sequence: TGCAGTGCTAGAGATCCAGGCCCCTACGAGCAGTACTTC. The rearrangement links TRBV20-1 to TRBJ2-7, with D hard to call. CDR3 size: 13 residues. The germline gives CDR1 DFQATT, CDR2 SNEGSKA (reference sequence). V lost 0 bases and J lost 2, with 8 bases in between.

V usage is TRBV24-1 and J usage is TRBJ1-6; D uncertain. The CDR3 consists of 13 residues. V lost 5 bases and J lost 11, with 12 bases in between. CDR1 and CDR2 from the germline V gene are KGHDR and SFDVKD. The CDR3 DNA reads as TGTGCCACCAGTGGTCGGCGGAGAGCACCCCTCCACTTT. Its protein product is CATSGRRRAPLHF.

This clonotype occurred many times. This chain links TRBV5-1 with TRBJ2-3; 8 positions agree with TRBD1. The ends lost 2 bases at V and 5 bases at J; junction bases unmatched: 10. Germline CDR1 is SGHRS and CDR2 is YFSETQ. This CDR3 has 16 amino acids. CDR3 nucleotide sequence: TGCGCCAGCAGCTTTGGACCAGACAGGGGAGAAGATACGCAGTATTTT. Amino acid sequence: CASSFGPDRGEDTQYF.

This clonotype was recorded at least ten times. CDR3 protein: CASSQGQGMNSPLHF. The DNA for the CDR3 is TGTGCCAGCAGCCAAGGACAGGGAATGAATTCACCCCTCCACTTT. The V call is TRBV3-1, the J call TRBJ1-6; 7 nucleotides agree with TRBD1. This CDR3 has 15 residues. Germline V CDR1 and CDR2: LGHDT, YNNKEL (reference sequence). J gave up 7 bases and V 1 base, and 4 bases lay outside the gene matches.

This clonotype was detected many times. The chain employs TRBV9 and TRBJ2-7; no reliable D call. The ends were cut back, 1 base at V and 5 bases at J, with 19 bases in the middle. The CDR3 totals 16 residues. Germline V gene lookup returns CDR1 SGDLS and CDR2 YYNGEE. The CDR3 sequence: CASSVRGQPTLDEQYF. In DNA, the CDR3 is TGTGCCAGCAGCGTAAGAGGTCAACCCACTCTAGACGAGCAGTACTTC.

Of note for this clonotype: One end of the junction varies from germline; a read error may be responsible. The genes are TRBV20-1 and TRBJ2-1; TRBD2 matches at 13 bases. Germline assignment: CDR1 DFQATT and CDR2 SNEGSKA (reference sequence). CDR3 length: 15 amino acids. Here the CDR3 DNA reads TGCAGTGCTAGTCCGACTAGCGGGAGGTACAATGAGCAGCTCTTC. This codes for CSASPTSGRYNEQLF.

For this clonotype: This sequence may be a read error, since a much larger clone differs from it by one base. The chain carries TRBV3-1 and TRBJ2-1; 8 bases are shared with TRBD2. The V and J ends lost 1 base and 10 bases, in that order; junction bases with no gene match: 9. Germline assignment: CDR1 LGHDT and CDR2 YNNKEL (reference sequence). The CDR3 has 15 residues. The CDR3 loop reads CASSQVVLSGDEQFF. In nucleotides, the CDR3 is TGTGCCAGCAGCCAAGTTGTGCTTAGCGGGGACGAGCAGTTCTTC.

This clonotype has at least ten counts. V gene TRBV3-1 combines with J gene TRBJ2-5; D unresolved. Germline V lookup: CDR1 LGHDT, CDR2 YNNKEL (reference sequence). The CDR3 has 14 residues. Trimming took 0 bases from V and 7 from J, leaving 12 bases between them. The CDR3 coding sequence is TGTGCCAGCAGCCAAGATGCCCTCTTGGGGACCCAGTACTTC. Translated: CASSQDALLGTQYF.

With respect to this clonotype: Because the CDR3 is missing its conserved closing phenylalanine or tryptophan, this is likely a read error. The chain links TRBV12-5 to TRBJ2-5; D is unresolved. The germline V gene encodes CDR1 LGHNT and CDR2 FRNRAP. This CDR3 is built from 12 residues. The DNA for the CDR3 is TGTGCCAGCAGTTTTGTTACGGAGACCCAGTACCTC. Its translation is CASSFVTETQYL.

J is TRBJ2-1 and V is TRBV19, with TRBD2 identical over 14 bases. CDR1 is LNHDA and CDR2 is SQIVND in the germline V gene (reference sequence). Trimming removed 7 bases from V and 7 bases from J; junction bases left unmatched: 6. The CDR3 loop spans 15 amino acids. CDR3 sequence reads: CASKRLAGGPNEQFF. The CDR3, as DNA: TGTGCCAGTAAGCGACTAGCGGGAGGGCCAAATGAGCAGTTCTTC.

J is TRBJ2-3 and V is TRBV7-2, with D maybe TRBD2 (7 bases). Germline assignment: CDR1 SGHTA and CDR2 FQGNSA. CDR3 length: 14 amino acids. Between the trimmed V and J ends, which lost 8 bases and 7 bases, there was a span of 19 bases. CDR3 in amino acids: CASANPRGANTQYF. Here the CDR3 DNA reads TGTGCCAGCGCTAACCCCCGGGGGGCAAATACGCAGTATTTT.

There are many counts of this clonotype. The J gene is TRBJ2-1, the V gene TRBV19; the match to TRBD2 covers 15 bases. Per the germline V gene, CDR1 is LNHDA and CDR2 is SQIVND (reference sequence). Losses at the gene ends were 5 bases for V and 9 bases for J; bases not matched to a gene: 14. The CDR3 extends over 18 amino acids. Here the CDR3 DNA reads TGTGCCAGTAGTTCCCGTGGACTAGCGGGAGGGCCGGGGGGTGAGCAGTTCTTC. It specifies CASSSRGLAGGPGGEQFF.

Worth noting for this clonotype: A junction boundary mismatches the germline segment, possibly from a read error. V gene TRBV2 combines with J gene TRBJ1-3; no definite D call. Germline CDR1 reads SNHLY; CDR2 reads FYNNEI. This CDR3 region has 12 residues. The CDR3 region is CASRASGDTIYF. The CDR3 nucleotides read TGTGCCAGCAGGGCCTCTGGAGACACCATCTATTTT.

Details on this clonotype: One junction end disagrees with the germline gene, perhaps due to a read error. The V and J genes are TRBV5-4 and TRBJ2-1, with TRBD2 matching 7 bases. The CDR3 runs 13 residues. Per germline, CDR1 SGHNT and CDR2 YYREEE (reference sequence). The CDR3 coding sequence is TGTGCCAGCAGCCGGGACTACGATAATGAACAGTTCTTC. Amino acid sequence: CASSRDYDNEQFF.

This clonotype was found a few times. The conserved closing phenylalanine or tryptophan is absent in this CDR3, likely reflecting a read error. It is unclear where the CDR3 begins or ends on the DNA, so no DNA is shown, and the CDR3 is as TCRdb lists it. CDR3 loop: CASSLVWGVG. The chain combines TRBV7-8 with TRBJ1-6; the table's D call TRBD1 went unverified against the DNA. The CDR3 is 10 amino acids long, termini counted. The germline CDR1 and CDR2 sequences are SGHVS and FQNEAQ.

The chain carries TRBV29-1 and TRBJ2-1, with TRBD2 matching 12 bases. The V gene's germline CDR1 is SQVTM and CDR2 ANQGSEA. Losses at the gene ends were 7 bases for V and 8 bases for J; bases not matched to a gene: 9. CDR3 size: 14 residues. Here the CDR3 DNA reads TGCAGCGCTGACCCGACTAGCGGGAGTCATGAGCAGTTCTTC. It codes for CSADPTSGSHEQFF.

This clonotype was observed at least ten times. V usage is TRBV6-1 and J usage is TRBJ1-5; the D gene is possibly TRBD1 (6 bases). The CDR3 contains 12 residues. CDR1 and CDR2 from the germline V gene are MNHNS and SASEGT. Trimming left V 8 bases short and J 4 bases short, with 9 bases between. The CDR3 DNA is TGTGCCAGCGGACAGACGAATCAGCCCCAGCATTTT. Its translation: CASGQTNQPQHF.

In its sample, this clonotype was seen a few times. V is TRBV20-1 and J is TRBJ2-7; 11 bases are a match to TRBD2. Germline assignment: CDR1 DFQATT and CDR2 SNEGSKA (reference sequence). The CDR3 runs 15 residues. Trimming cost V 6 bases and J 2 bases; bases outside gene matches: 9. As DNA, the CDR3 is TGCAGTGCGAGGATACCGGGACTAGCGGCCTACGAGCAGTACTTC. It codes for CSARIPGLAAYEQYF.